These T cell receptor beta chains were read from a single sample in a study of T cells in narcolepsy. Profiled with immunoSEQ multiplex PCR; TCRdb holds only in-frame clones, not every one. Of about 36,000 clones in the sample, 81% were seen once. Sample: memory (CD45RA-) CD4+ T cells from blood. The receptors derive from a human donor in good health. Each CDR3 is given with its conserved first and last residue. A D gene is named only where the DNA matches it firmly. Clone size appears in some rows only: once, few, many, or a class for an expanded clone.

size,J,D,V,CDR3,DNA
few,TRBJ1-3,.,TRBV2,CASRGATGNTIYF,TGTGCCAGCAGAGGGGCGACGGGAAACACCATATATTTT
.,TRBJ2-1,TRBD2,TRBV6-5,CASSPQRGVNNEQFF,TGTGCCAGCAGTCCACAGCGGGGGGTTAACAATGAGCAGTTCTTC
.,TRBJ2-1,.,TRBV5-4,CASSRFGINNEQFF,TGTGCCAGCAGCCGGTTTGGGATCAACAATGAGCAGTTCTTC
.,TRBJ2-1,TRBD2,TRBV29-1,CSGTSGSSHNEQFF,TGCAGCGGTACTAGCGGGAGTTCGCACAATGAGCAGTTCTTC
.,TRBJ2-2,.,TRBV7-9,CASSLISLRGSGELFF,TGTGCCAGCAGCTTGATATCCCTCAGAGGGTCCGGGGAGCTGTTTTTT
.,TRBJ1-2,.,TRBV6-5,CASRRDLYGYTF,TGTGCCAGCCGACGGGACCTTTATGGCTACACCTTC
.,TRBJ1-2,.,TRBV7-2,CASSRTVNYGYTF,TGTGCCAGCAGCCGGACAGTTAACTATGGCTACACCTTC
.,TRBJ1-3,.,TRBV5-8,CASSQPRAGNTIYF,TGTGCCAGCAGCCAACCGAGGGCTGGAAACACCATATATTTT
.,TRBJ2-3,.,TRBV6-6,CASSFSTDTQYF,TGTGCCAGCAGTTTCTCCACAGATACGCAGTATTTT
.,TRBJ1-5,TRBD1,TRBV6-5,CASRRTGGNQPQHF,TGTGCCAGCAGGCGGACAGGGGGCAATCAGCCCCAGCATTTT
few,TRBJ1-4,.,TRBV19,CASSMGVSPEKLFF,TGTGCCAGTAGTATGGGAGTCTCTCCAGAAAAACTGTTTTTT
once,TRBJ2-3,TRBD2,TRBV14,CASSQEQKGLPLGDTQYF,TGTGCCAGCAGCCAAGAGCAGAAGGGACTACCCTTGGGTGATACGCAGTATTTT
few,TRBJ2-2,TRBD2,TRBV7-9,CASSFGGGTTGELFF,TGTGCCAGCAGCTTCGGCGGGGGGACTACCGGGGAGCTGTTTTTT
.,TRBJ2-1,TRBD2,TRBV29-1,CSVGTSGSWAYNEQFF,TGCAGCGTCGGGACTAGCGGGAGTTGGGCCTACAATGAGCAGTTCTTC
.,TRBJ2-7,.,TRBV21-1,CASSPRPPGDPYEQYF,TGTGCCAGCAGCCCCCGGCCGCCAGGGGACCCCTACGAGCAGTACTTC
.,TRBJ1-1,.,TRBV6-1,CATKEQGLQDTEAFF,TGTGCCACCAAAGAACAGGGCCTACAGGACACTGAAGCTTTCTTT
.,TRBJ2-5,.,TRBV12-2,CASRLVPGLQETQYF,TGTGCAAGTCGCTTAGTCCCGGGACTACAAGAGACCCAGTACTTC
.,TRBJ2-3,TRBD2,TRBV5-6,CASSSSGTSGKRDTQYF,TGTGCCAGCAGCTCTTCCGGGACTAGCGGGAAAAGGGATACGCAGTATTTT
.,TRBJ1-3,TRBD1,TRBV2,CASGGTAGMNTIYF,TGTGCCAGCGGGGGGACAGCGGGAATGAACACCATATATTTT
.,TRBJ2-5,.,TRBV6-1,CASNGGRETQYF,TGTGCCAGCAACGGGGGGCGAGAGACCCAGTACTTC
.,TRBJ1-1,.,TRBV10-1,CASSPMRGGTEAFF,TGCGCCAGCAGCCCTATGCGGGGTGGCACTGAAGCTTTCTTT
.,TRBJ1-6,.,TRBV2,CASRRDYNSPLHF,TGTGCCAGCAGACGGGACTATAATTCACCCCTCCACTTT
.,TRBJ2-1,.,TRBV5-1,CASSLEFRGSYNEQFF,TGCGCCAGCAGCTTGGAATTCCGGGGATCCTACAATGAGCAGTTCTTC
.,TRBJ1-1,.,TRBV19,CASSIRGNTEAFF,TGTGCCAGTAGTATAAGAGGGAACACTGAAGCTTTCTTT
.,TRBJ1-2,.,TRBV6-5,CASSSQGNGYTF,TGTGCCAGCAGTTCCCAAGGGAACGGCTACACCTTC
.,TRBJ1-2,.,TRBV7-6,CASSPGTPYSGGYTF,TGTGCCAGCAGCCCCGGGACACCTTATTCTGGTGGCTACACCTTC
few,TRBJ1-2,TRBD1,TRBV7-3,CASSPDRGYGYTF,TGTGCCAGCAGTCCCGACAGGGGGTATGGCTACACCTTC
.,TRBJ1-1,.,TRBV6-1,CASSLIGQEAFF,TGTGCCAGCAGTTTAATAGGACAGGAAGCTTTCTTT
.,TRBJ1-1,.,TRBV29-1,CSVRQGNTEAFF,TGCAGCGTTCGGCAGGGGAACACTGAAGCTTTCTTT
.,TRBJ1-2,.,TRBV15,CATSREWQEGGYTF,TGTGCCACCAGCAGAGAATGGCAGGAGGGGGGCTACACCTTC
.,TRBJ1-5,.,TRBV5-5,CASSLSGGYRQPQHF,TGTGCCAGCAGCTTGTCGGGGGGTTATAGGCAGCCCCAGCATTTT
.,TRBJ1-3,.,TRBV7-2,CASSKTPSSGNTIYF,TGTGCCAGCAGCAAAACACCGAGCTCTGGAAACACCATATATTTT
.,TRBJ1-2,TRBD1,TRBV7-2,CASSLTGGYGYTF,TGTGCCAGCAGCTTGACAGGGGGCTATGGCTACACCTTC
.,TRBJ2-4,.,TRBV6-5,CATRNGNIQYF,TGTGCCACCCGCAATGGCAACATTCAGTACTTC
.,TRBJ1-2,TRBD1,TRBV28,CASLQGNYGYTF,TGTGCCAGTTTACAGGGGAACTATGGCTACACCTTC
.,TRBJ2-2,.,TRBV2,CASSEWDPNTGELFF,TGTGCCAGCAGTGAGTGGGACCCGAACACCGGGGAGCTGTTTTTT
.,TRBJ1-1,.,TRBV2,CASSESWGDAFF,TGTGCCAGCAGTGAAAGTTGGGGGGACGCTTTCTTT
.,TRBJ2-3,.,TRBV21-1,CASSNSEGTDLDTQYF,TGTGCCAGCAGCAATTCGGAGGGGACCGACTTAGATACGCAGTATTTT
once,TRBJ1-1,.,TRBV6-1,CASIGLMNTEAFF,TGTGCCAGCATAGGTCTCATGAACACTGAAGCTTTCTTT
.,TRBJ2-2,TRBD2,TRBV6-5,CASSYPGLAGGELFF,TGTGCCAGCAGTTACCCGGGACTAGCTGGCGGGGAGCTGTTTTTT
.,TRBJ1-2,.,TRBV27,CASSLRGDDYGYTF,TGTGCCAGCAGTTTAAGAGGGGATGACTATGGCTACACCTTC
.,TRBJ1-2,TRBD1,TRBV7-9,CASSLAQGQGSNYTF,TGTGCCAGCAGCTTAGCGCAGGGACAGGGATCGAACTACACCTTC
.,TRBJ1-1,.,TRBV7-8,CASNKGGTEAFF,TGTGCCAGCAACAAGGGAGGCACTGAAGCTTTCTTT
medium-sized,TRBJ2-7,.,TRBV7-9,CASSLGSRGAGSYEQYF,TGTGCCAGCAGCTTAGGGAGCCGTGGGGCCGGTTCCTACGAGCAGTACTTC
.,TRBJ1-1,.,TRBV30,CAWFLSRNTEAFF,TGTGCCTGGTTCCTGTCCAGGAACACTGAAGCTTTCTTT
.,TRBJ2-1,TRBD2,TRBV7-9,CASSFGLAGAGLRDEQFF,TGTGCCAGCAGCTTCGGACTAGCGGGGGCCGGTTTACGGGATGAGCAGTTCTTC
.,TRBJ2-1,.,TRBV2,CASSKLSSYNEQFF,TGTGCCAGCAGCAAACTAAGCTCCTACAATGAGCAGTTCTTC
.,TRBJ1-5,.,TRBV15,CATSRDYEKPQHF,TGTGCCACCAGCAGAGATTACGAGAAGCCCCAGCATTTT
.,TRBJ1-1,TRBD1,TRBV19,CASSTYRGGTEAFF,TGTGCCAGTAGTACCTACAGGGGGGGCACTGAAGCTTTCTTT
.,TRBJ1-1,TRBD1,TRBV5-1,CASRQGDRNTEAFF,TGCGCCAGCAGGCAGGGGGATCGGAACACTGAAGCTTTCTTT
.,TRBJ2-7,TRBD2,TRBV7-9,CASSLGSRRTSGYEQYF,TGTGCCAGCAGCTTAGGCTCCCGGAGGACTAGCGGTTACGAGCAGTACTTC
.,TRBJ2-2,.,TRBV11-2,CASSLGFANTGELFF,TGTGCCAGCAGCTTAGGATTTGCGAACACCGGGGAGCTGTTTTTT